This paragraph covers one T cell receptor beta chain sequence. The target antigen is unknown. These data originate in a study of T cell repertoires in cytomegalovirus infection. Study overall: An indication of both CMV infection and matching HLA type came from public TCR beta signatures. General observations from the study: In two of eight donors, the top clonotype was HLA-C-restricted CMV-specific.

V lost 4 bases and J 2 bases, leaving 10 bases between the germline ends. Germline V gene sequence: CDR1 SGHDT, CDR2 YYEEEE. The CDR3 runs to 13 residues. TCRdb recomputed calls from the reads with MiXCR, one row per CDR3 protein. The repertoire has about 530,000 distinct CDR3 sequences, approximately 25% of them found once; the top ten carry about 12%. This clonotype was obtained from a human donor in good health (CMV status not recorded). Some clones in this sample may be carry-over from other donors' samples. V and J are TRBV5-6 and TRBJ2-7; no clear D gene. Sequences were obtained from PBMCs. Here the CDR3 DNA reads TGTGCCAGCAGCAGGGTTTCGGCCTACGAGCAGTACTTC. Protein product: CASSRVSAYEQYF. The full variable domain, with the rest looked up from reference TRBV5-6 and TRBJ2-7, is DAGVTQSPTHLIKTRGQQVTLRCSPKSGHDTVSWYQQALGQGPQFIFQYYEEEERQRGNFPDRFSGHQFPNYSSELNVNALLLGDSALYLCASSRVSAYEQYFGPGTRLTVT.